The entry below gives a single T cell receptor (beta chain) sequence along with its context. Its antigen remains unknown. Only in-frame clones appear in the TCRdb table, and some are missing; sequencing was by immunoSEQ multiplex PCR. The data hold tens of thousands of clones, with about four fifths observed a single time. The data derive from a study of T cell repertoires and HLA-DP antigens. This CDR3 comprises 14 residues. With 8 bases removed from V and 3 bases from J, the gap between germline ends came to 14 bases. Germline CDR1 reads SGHAT; CDR2 reads FQNNGV. The V and J genes are TRBV11-2 and TRBJ2-1; D may match TRBD1 or TRBD2 (5 bases each). The TCR originated in a man aged 60 to 69 in good health and CMV-seronegative. The source material was CD4+ T cells from PBMCs. DNA for the CDR3: TGTGCCAGCTCCCGGGACCAGATCTACAATGAGCAGTTCTTC. Encoded protein: CASSRDQIYNEQFF.